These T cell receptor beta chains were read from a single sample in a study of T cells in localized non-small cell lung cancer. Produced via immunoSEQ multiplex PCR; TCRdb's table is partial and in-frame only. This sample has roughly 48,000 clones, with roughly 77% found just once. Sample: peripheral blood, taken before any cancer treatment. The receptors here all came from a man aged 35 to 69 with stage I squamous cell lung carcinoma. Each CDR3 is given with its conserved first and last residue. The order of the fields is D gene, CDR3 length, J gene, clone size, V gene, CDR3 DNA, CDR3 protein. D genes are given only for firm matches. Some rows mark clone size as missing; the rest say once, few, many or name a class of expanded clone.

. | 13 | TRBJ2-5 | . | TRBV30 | TGTGCCTGGAAGCGACGAGGGGGGGAGACCCAGTACTTC | CAWKRRGGETQYF
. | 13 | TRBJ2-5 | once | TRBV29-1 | TGCAGCGTCGGGGGGCTTTTGGGAGAGACCCAGTACTTC | CSVGGLLGETQYF
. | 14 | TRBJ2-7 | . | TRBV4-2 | TGTGCCAGCAGCCGCGAACCTGGCGGCTACGAGCAGTACTTC | CASSREPGGYEQYF
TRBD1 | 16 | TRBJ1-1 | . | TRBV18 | TGTGCCAGCTCACCTGGGACAGGGGTAATGAACACTGAAGCTTTCTTT | CASSPGTGVMNTEAFF
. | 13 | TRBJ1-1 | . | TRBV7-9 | TGTGCCAGCAGCGAAGGGATGAACACTGAAGCTTTCTTT | CASSEGMNTEAFF
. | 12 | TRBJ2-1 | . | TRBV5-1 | TGCGCCAGCAGCAGGGAGGGGGGTGAGCAGTTCTTC | CASSREGGEQFF
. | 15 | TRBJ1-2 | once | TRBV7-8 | TGTGCCAGCAGCTTAGGACCAGCCGGAGACTATGGCTACACCTTC | CASSLGPAGDYGYTF
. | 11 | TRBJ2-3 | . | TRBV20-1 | TGCAGTGCTTCCAGTACAGATACGCAGTATTTT | CSASSTDTQYF
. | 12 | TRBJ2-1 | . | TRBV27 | TGTGCCAGCAGTTCGTACGGGGCGGAGCAGTTCTTC | CASSSYGAEQFF
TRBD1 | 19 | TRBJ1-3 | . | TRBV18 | TGTGCCAGCTCACCATACCGGACAGGGAGGGACAGCTCTGGAAACACCATATATTTT | CASSPYRTGRDSSGNTIYF
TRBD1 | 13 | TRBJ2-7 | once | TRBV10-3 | TGTGCCATCGGGACAGGGGAGGCATACGAGCAGTACTTC | CAIGTGEAYEQYF
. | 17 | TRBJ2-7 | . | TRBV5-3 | TGTGCCAGAAGCTTGGGGCGTTTGACACGTCGGGGTCCCGAGCAGTACTTC | CARSLGRLTRRGPEQYF
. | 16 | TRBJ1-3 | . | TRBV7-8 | TGTGCCAGCAGCTTAGTGATGGGTAGGGCTGGAAACACCATATATTTT | CASSLVMGRAGNTIYF
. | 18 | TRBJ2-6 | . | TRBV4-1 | TGCGCCAGCAGCCAAGATCCCGGGCAGGTCTCTGGGGCCAACGTCCTGACTTTC | CASSQDPGQVSGANVLTF
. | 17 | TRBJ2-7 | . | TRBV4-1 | TGCGCCAGCAGCCAAGATCGGGCAGTTATCAGCTCCTACGAGCAGTACTTC | CASSQDRAVISSYEQYF
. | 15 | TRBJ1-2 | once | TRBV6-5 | TGTGCCAGCAGTCGCCCGTCCGGGACAAACTATGGCTACACCTTC | CASSRPSGTNYGYTF
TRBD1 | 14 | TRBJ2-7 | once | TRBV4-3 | TGCGCCAGCAGCCAAGGTCACAGGGGCTACGAGCAGTACTTC | CASSQGHRGYEQYF
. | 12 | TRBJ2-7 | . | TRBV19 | TGTGCCAGTCATGACAGGTCCTACGAGCAGTACTTC | CASHDRSYEQYF
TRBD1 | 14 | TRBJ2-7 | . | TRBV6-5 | TGTGCCAGCAGTGCTCCGGGACAGGCCTACGAGCAGTACTTC | CASSAPGQAYEQYF
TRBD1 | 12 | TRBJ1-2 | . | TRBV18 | TGTGCCAGCTCACCCGACAGGGTGAGCTACACCTTC | CASSPDRVSYTF
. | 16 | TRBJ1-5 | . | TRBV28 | TGTGCCAGCAGTTCAGGTCTAAAAGGGAGCAGTCAGCCCCAGCATTTT | CASSSGLKGSSQPQHF
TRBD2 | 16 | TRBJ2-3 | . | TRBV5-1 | TGCGCCAGCAGCCAAGGGACTAGCGGGGGCACAGATACGCAGTATTTT | CASSQGTSGGTDTQYF
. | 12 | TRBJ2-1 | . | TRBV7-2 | TGTGCCAGCAGCACGTCGCGGTGGAGAGAGTTCTTC | CASSTSRWREFF